What follows are 17 T cell receptor beta chains derived from one specimen sequenced in a study of blood T cell repertoires in COVID-19. The table came from immunoSEQ multiplex PCR; TCRdb's copy has only in-frame clones and leaves some out. Here the sample spans some 370,000 clones, nearly 90% being singletons. The sample taken for sequencing was peripheral blood. Receptors were obtained from a man aged 18 to 29 with active or convalescent COVID-19.

This chain links TRBV19 with TRBJ2-7, with D maybe TRBD1 (5 bases). The V end was cut by 4 bases, the J end by 3 bases, with 16 bases between. The CDR3 has 15 residues. Germline V gives CDR1 LNHDA, CDR2 SQIVND (reference sequence). The CDR3 reads CASSTREGQGYEQYF. Here the CDR3 DNA reads TGTGCCAGTAGTACGCGAGAAGGTCAGGGCTACGAGCAGTACTTC.

The chain recombines TRBV19 with TRBJ2-3; TRBD1 matches 7 bases. The CDR3 is 15 residues long. Germline values: CDR1 LNHDA, CDR2 SQIVND (reference sequence). The V and J ends lost 5 bases and 3 bases, in that order; junction bases with no gene match: 8. DNA for the CDR3: TGTGCCAGTAGTGACACAGGGGCAAGAACAGATACGCAGTATTTT. Amino acids: CASSDTGARTDTQYF. The full variable domain, completed using reference TRBV19 and TRBJ2-3, is DGGITQSPKYLFRKEGQNVTLSCEQNLNHDAMYWYRQDPGQGLRLIYYSQIVNDFQKGDIAEGYSVSREKKESFPLTVTSAQKNPTAFYLCASSDTGARTDTQYFGPGTRLTVL.

The gene calls are TRBV15 and TRBJ1-1; TRBD1 agrees at 11 bases. CDR1 and CDR2 (germline): LNHNV, YYDKDF (reference sequence). This CDR3 region has 14 residues. V gave up 3 bases and J gave up 4 bases; unmatched junction bases: 1. CDR3 sequence reads: CATSRGTGGTEAFF. For the CDR3, the DNA is TGTGCCACCAGCAGGGGGACAGGGGGCACTGAAGCTTTCTTT. The full variable domain, its missing parts supplied by reference TRBV15 and TRBJ1-1, is DAMVIQNPRYQVTQFGKPVTLSCSQTLNHNVMYWYQQKSSQAPKLLFHYYDKDFNNEADTPDNFQSRRPNTSFCFLDIRSPGLGDTAMYLCATSRGTGGTEAFFGQGTRLTVV.

This clone has only a few counts. The rearrangement uses TRBV6-5 and TRBJ2-7, with a weak D call TRBD2 (6 bases). Trimming shortened V by 2 bases and J by 5 bases, and 13 bases separated the two germline ends. This CDR3 has 14 amino acids. In germline, CDR1 is MNHEY, CDR2 SVGAGI. This CDR3 reads CASSYRLDNHEQYF. CDR3 DNA sequence: TGTGCCAGCAGTTACCGACTAGACAACCACGAGCAGTACTTC.

CDR3 coding DNA: TGTGCCAGCAGTTACGCGGCGACAGGGTACGAGACCCAGTACTTC. This codes for CASSYAATGYETQYF. The genes are TRBV6-5 and TRBJ2-5, with TRBD1 matching over 7 bases. The CDR3 covers 15 residues. Germline V gene lookup returns CDR1 MNHEY and CDR2 SVGAGI. Trimming cost V 2 bases and J 5 bases; bases outside gene matches: 8.

The chain combines TRBV5-6 with TRBJ1-2; 7 bases align to TRBD1. The V gene's germline CDR1 is SGHDT and CDR2 YYEEEE. CDR3 length: 15 residues. V shed 1 base, J shed 5 bases, and the junction held 8 bases outside the gene matches. Written as DNA, the CDR3 is TGTGCCAGCAGCTTGAAGAACAGGGGTTTATATGGCTACACCTTC. It translates to CASSLKNRGLYGYTF.

The gene calls are TRBV5-4 and TRBJ1-6, with 8 bases aligning to TRBD1. CDR3 length: 13 residues. Germline V gene lookup returns CDR1 SGHNT and CDR2 YYREEE (reference sequence). The V segment lost 4 bases and the J segment 10 bases; nucleotides outside the gene matches: 4. The CDR3 here is CASSPTGVSPLHF. CDR3 DNA sequence: TGTGCCAGCAGCCCGACAGGGGTATCACCCCTCCACTTT.

The chain employs TRBV11-2 and TRBJ2-5; TRBD1 aligns across 8 bases. Germline loops: CDR1 SGHAT, CDR2 FQNNGV. Trimming took 0 bases from V and 1 from J; bases not matched to a gene: 7. The CDR3 consists of 17 residues. CDR3 DNA sequence: TGTGCCAGCAGCTTAGATCCTGGGACAGGACTCCAAGAGACCCAGTACTTC. This translates into CASSLDPGTGLQETQYF. The variable domain in full, with the rest retrieved from reference TRBV11-2 and TRBJ2-5, is EAGVAQSPRYKIIEKRQSVAFWCNPISGHATLYWYQQILGQGPKLLIQFQNNGVVDDSQLPKDRFSAERLKGVDSTLKIQPAKLEDSAVYLCASSLDPGTGLQETQYFGPGTRLLVL.

The J gene is TRBJ1-3, the V gene TRBV19; no definite D call. V shed 5 bases and J shed 3 bases, with 14 bases lying between them. This CDR3 is built from 15 residues. The germline gives CDR1 LNHDA, CDR2 SQIVND (reference sequence). Here the CDR3 reads CASSLMGRDGNTIYF. The CDR3 nucleotides are TGTGCCAGTAGTCTCATGGGCAGAGATGGAAACACCATATATTTT.

The chain combines TRBV4-1 with TRBJ1-2; TRBD1 matches at 8 bases. Germline V gene lookup returns CDR1 MGHRA and CDR2 YSYEKL. J gave up 4 bases and V 1 base, and 8 bases lay outside the gene matches. This CDR3 is built from 16 residues. The CDR3 reads CASSQGVGQGSYGYTF. DNA for the CDR3: TGCGCCAGCAGCCAAGGGGTCGGACAGGGTAGCTATGGCTACACCTTC.

The chain recombines TRBV19 with TRBJ2-1, with 7 nucleotides matching TRBD1. The junction had 17 bases not matched to a gene; V was cut back by 1 base and J by 2 bases. Germline V gene data show CDR1 as LNHDA and CDR2 as SQIVND (reference sequence). The CDR3 has 20 amino acids. The CDR3 nucleotides are TGTGCCAGTAGTATAGTCCCTTATTTTGTTGGGACAGAGGCCTACAATGAGCAGTTCTTC. Its translation: CASSIVPYFVGTEAYNEQFF.

The genes are TRBV2 and TRBJ1-3; no firm D call. Germline CDR1 is SNHLY and CDR2 is FYNNEI. Trimming took 0 bases from V and 0 from J, leaving 9 bases between them. The CDR3 runs 16 residues. The CDR3 DNA follows: TGTGCCAGCAGTGAAGCGCGCCGCGGCTCTGGAAACACCATATATTTT. Amino acids: CASSEARRGSGNTIYF.

The chain uses TRBV10-3 and TRBJ2-7; D is perhaps TRBD2 (6 bases). This CDR3 is built from 16 residues. The germline V gene has CDR1 ENHRY and CDR2 SYGVKD. Trimming removed 1 base at V and 5 bases at J, with 18 bases between. CDR3 in DNA: TGTGCCATCAGTGAGTTTGGCCCTAGCGTCAGAAACGAGCAGTACTTC. Protein: CAISEFGPSVRNEQYF.

The chain joins TRBV9 to TRBJ1-2; no definite D call. Germline assignment: CDR1 SGDLS and CDR2 YYNGEE. The CDR3 has 16 amino acids. Trimming pared 0 bases from V and 1 base from J, leaving 13 bases between. The CDR3 here is CASSVGGRLLNYGYTF. DNA of the CDR3: TGTGCCAGCAGCGTAGGGGGTAGACTACTTAACTATGGCTACACCTTC.

The chain uses TRBV19 and TRBJ2-7, with D perhaps TRBD1 (6 bases). This CDR3 is 13 amino acids long. The germline V gene has CDR1 LNHDA and CDR2 SQIVND (reference sequence). The V and J ends lost 5 bases and 0 bases respectively, with 8 bases between them. The CDR3 DNA follows: TGTGCCAGTAGTCCGGACAGCTCCTACGAGCAGTACTTC. It translates to CASSPDSSYEQYF.

The chain employs TRBV3-1 (or the pseudogene TRBV3-2) and TRBJ1-2; no definite D call. Looked up from germline, CDR1 is LGHDT and CDR2 is YNNKEL (reference sequence). This CDR3 spans 14 amino acids. The V end lost 1 base, the J end lost 4 bases, and 10 bases lay between the germline ends. Written as DNA, the CDR3 is TGTGCCAGCAGCCAAGGGGGAGTAAGCTATGGCTACACCTTC. The encoded protein is CASSQGGVSYGYTF.

The V call is TRBV11-2, the J call TRBJ1-2, with a possible D match to TRBD1 (6 bases). CDR1 and CDR2 (germline): SGHAT, FQNNGV. V gave up 5 bases and J gave up 4 bases, with 17 bases separating them. This CDR3 is 15 amino acids long. The CDR3 coding sequence is TGTGCCAGCAGCGGCCCGCTACAGGGTGTCTATGGCTACACCTTC. Translated: CASSGPLQGVYGYTF.